The T cell receptor (beta chain) under discussion was sequenced for a study of memory B cells and T cells in multiple sclerosis. Whole-study findings and limits: Clone-set sizes differed between compartments, so shared clonotype counts needed normalization.

CFSE-dim autoproliferating and CFSE-high non-proliferating T cells from unstimulated culture were sequenced separately. Cultures began with about 4.6x10^7 CFSE-labeled PBMCs, unstimulated for more than 6 days, with replicate wells pooled. PBMCs were labeled with 0.5 uM CFSE and cultured without exogenous stimuli. A word on this clone: The antigen remains unidentified.

There are 15 residues in the CDR3. Germline CDR1 and CDR2: SGHDN and FVKESK. V was pared by 4 bases and J by 4 bases, with 15 bases between. Sequencing used immunoSEQ multiplex PCR; TCRdb keeps in-frame clones, though not all of them. The sample has 25,000 to 35,000 clones; about 84% are singletons. This receptor was obtained from a human donor with multiple sclerosis. The chain recombines TRBV14 with TRBJ2-3; TRBD1 might be the D (6 bases). Sequencing was done on a sample of PBMCs from blood kept in culture. The CDR3 DNA reads as TGTGCCAGCAGCCCCCGAGGGGGTGGGTCAGATACGCAGTATTTT. This sequence encodes CASSPRGGGSDTQYF.